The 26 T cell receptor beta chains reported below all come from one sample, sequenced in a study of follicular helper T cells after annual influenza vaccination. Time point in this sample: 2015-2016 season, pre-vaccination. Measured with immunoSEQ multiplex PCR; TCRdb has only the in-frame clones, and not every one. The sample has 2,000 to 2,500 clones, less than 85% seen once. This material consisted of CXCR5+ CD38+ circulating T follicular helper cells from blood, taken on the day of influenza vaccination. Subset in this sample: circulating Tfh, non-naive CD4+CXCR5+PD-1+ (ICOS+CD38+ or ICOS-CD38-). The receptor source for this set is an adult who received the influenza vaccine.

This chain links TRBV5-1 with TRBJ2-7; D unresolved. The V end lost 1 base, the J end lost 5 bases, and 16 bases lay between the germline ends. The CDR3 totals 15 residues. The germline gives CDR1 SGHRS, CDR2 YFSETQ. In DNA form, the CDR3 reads TGCGCCAGCAGCTTGTTGGGCATTGGAATGGACGAGCAGTACTTC. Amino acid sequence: CASSLLGIGMDEQYF.

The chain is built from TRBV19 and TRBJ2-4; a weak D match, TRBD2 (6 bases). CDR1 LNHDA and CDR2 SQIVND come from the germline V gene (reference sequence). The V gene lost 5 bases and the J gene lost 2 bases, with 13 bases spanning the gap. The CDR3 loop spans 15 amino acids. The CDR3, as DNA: TGTGCCAGTAGTCTATATGGGGACTCCAAAAACATTCAGTACTTC. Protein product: CASSLYGDSKNIQYF.

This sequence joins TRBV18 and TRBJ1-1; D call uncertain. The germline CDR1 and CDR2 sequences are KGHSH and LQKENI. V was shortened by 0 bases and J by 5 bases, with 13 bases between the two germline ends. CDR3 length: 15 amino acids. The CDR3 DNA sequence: TGTGCCAGCTCACCACCTCTGCTCAGTATTACTGAAGCTTTCTTT. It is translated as CASSPPLLSITEAFF.

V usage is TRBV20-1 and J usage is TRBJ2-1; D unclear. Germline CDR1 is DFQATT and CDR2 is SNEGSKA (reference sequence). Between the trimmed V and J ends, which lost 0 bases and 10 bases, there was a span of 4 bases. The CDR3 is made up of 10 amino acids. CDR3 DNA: TGCAGTGCTAGAGAGGGAGAGCAGTTCTTC. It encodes CSAREGEQFF.

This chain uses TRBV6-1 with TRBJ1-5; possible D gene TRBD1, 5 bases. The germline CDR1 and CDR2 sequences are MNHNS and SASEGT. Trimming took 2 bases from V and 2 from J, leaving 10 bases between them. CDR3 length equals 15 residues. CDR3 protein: CASSELGGGNQPQHF. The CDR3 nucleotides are TGTGCCAGCAGTGAACTCGGAGGGGGCAATCAGCCCCAGCATTTT.

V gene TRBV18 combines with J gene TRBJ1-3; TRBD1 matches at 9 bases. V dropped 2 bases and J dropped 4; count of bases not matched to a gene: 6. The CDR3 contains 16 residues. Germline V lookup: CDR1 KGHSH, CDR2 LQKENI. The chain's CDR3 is CASSPEQGASGNTIYF. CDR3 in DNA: TGTGCCAGCTCACCAGAACAGGGGGCCAGCGGAAACACCATATATTTT.

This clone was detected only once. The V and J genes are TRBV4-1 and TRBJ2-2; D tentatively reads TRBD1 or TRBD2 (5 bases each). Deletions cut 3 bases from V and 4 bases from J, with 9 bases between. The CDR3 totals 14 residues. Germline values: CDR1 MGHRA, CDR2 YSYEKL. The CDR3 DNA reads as TGCGCCAGCAGCCATCGTGGGGGCACCGGGGAGCTGTTTTTT. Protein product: CASSHRGGTGELFF.

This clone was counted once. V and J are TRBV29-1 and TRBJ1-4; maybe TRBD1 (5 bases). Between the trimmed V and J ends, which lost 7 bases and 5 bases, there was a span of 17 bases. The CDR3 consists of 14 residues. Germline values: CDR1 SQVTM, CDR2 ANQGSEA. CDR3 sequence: CSAKGRAQNEKLFF. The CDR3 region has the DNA TGCAGCGCCAAGGGACGCGCTCAGAATGAAAAACTGTTTTTT.

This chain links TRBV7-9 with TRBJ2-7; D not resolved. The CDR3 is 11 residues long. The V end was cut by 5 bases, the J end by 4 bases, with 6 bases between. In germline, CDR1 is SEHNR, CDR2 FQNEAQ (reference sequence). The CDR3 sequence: CASSKGYEQYF. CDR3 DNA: TGTGCCAGCAGCAAAGGGTACGAGCAGTACTTC.

The CDR3 loop reads CATSRDFGRLGEQFF. CDR3 bases: TGTGCCACCAGCAGAGATTTCGGCAGGTTGGGGGAGCAGTTCTTC. The gene calls are TRBV15 and TRBJ2-1; no definite D call. V dropped 0 bases and J dropped 10 bases, with 16 bases sitting between them. Per the germline V gene, CDR1 is LNHNV and CDR2 is YYDKDF (reference sequence). The CDR3 extends over 15 amino acids.

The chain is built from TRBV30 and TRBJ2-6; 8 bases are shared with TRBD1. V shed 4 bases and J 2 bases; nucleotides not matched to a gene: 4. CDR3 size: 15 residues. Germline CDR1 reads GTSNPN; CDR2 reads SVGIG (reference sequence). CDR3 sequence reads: CAWTQGAAGANVLTF. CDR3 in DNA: TGTGCCTGGACCCAGGGGGCGGCTGGGGCCAACGTCCTGACTTTC.

The chain's CDR3 is CASSLNPGGEQFF. The CDR3 DNA sequence: TGTGCCAGCAGCTTAAACCCGGGGGGCGAGCAGTTCTTC. This sequence joins TRBV7-3 and TRBJ2-1; perhaps TRBD2 as D (7 bases). This CDR3 spans 13 amino acids. Germline V gives CDR1 SGHTA, CDR2 FQGTGA. V lost 1 base and J 10 bases, leaving 11 bases between the germline ends.

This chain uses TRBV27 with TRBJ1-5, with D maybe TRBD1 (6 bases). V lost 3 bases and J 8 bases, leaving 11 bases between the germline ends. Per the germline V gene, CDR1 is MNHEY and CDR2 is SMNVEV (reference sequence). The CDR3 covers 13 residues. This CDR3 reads CASSFRGAEPQHF. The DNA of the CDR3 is TGTGCCAGCAGTTTTAGGGGGGCGGAGCCCCAGCATTTT.

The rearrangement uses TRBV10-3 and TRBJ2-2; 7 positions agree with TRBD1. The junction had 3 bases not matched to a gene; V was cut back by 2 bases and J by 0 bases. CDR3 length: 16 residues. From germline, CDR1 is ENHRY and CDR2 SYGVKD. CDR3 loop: CAISEGGQPNTGELFF. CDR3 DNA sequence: TGTGCCATCAGTGAGGGGGGACAGCCGAACACCGGGGAGCTGTTTTTT.

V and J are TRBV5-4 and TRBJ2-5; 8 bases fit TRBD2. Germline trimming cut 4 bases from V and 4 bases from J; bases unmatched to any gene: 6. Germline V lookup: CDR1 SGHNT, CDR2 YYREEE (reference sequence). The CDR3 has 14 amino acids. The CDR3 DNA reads TGTGCCAGCAGCCCGGGGGGGCTAGGAGAGACCCAGTACTTC. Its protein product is CASSPGGLGETQYF.

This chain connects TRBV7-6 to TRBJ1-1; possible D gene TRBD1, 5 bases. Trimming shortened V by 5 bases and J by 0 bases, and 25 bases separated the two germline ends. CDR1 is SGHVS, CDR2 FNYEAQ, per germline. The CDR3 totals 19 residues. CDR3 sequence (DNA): TGTGCCAGCAGCGCATTAGGCGGCATACAAGGGGCTATGAACACTGAAGCTTTCTTT. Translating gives CASSALGGIQGAMNTEAFF.

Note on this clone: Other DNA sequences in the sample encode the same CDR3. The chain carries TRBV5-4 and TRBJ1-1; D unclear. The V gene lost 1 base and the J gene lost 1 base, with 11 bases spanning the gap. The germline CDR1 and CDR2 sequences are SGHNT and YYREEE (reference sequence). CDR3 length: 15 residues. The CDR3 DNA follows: TGTGCCAGCAGCTTGCCCCCGGGTCGGAACACTGAAGCTTTCTTT. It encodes CASSLPPGRNTEAFF.

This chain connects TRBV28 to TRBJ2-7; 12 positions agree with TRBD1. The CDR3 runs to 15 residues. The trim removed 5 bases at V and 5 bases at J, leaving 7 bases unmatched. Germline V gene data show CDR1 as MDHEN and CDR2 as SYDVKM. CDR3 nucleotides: TGTGCCAGCAGTACACCGGGACAGGGGGCCCACGAGCAGTACTTC. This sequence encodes CASSTPGQGAHEQYF. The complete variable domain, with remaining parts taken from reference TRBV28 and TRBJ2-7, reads DVKVTQSSRYLVKRTGEKVFLECVQDMDHENMFWYRQDPGLGLRLIYFSYDVKMKEKGDIPEGYSVSREKKERFSLILESASTNQTSMYLCASSTPGQGAHEQYFGPGTRLTVT.

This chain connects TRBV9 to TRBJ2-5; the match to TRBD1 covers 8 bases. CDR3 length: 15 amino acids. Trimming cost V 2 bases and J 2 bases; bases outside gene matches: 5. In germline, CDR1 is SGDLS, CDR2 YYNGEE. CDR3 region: CASSVLDRGQETQYF. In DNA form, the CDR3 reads TGTGCCAGCAGCGTCCTAGACAGGGGACAAGAGACCCAGTACTTC.

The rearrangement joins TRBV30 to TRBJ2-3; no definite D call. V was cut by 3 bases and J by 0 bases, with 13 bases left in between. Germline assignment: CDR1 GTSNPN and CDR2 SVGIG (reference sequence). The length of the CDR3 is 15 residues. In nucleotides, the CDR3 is TGTGCCTGGAGCCCAGACATCACTAGCACAGATACGCAGTATTTT. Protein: CAWSPDITSTDTQYF.

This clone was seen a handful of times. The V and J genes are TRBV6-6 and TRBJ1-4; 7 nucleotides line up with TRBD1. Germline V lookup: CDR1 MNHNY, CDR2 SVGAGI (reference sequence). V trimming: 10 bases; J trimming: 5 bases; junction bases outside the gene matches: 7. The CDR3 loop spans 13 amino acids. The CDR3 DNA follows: TGTGCCACGCGGGACAGAGCGAATGAAAAACTGTTTTTT. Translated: CATRDRANEKLFF.

Written as DNA, the CDR3 is TGTGCCAGCCTAGATTTAGCCAAAAACATTCAGTACTTC. Translation: CASLDLAKNIQYF. This chain links TRBV28 with TRBJ2-4, with no clear D. The CDR3 has 13 residues. CDR1 MDHEN and CDR2 SYDVKM come from the germline V gene. V was shortened by 8 bases and J by 0 bases, with 8 bases between the two germline ends.

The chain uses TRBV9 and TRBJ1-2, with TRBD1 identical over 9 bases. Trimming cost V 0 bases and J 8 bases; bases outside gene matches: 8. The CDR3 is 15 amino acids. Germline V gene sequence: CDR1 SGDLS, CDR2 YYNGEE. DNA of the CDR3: TGTGCCAGCAGCGTAGTTGGGGACAGGGAGGAGGGCTACACCTTC. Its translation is CASSVVGDREEGYTF.

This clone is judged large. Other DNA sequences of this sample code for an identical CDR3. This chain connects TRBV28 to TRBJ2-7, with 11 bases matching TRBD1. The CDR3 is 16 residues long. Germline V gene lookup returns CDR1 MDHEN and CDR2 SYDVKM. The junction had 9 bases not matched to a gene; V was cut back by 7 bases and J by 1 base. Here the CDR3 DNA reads TGTGCCAGCACTACCTCCGGGACAGGGGGTTCCTACGAGCAGTACTTC. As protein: CASTTSGTGGSYEQYF.

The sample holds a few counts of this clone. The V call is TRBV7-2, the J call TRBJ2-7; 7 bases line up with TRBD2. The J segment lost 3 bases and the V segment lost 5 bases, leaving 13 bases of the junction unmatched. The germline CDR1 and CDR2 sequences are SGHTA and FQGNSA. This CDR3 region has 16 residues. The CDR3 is CASSVKSGTGYYEQYF. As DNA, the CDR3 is TGTGCCAGCAGCGTAAAGAGCGGGACGGGATACTACGAGCAGTACTTC.

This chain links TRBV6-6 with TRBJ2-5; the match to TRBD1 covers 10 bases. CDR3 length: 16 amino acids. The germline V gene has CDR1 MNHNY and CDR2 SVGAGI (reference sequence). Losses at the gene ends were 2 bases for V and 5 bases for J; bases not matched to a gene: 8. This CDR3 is CASSYIVTGGRETQYF. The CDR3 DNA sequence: TGTGCCAGCAGTTACATAGTGACAGGGGGCAGGGAGACCCAGTACTTC.